Shown below are 23 T cell receptor beta chains from a single sample sequenced in a study of blood T cell repertoires in COVID-19 (dated by TCRdb to about 2020). The library was obtained by the immunoSEQ multiplex PCR assay. TCRdb holds this immuneACCESS table with in-frame rearrangements only. Some clones are missing; in checked studies, unresolved V genes explain under half, and the rest has no known cause. Present in this sample are about 410,000 clones, roughly 89% of which were seen just once. Approximately 1.5% of the sample is in the top ten clones. The sample comprised peripheral blood. These TCRs come from a woman aged 25 to 39 with active or convalescent COVID-19.

The rearrangement joins TRBV3-1 (or the pseudogene TRBV3-2) to TRBJ1-1, with no clear D. Trimming shortened V by 1 base and J by 4 bases, and 13 bases separated the two germline ends. The CDR3 runs 15 residues. Looked up from germline, CDR1 is LGHDT and CDR2 is YNNKEL (reference sequence). In nucleotides, the CDR3 is TGTGCCAGCAGCCAAGGTCAAGGTTGGGCCACTGAAGCTTTCTTT. Encoded protein: CASSQGQGWATEAFF.

The J gene is TRBJ1-5, the V gene TRBV5-4; no definite D call. CDR1 is SGHNT, CDR2 YYREEE, per germline (reference sequence). V was cut by 0 bases and J by 1 base, with 5 bases left in between. The CDR3 has 14 residues. The CDR3 nucleotides are TGTGCCAGCAGCTTGGCCGGGAGCAATCAGCCCCAGCATTTT. Residues: CASSLAGSNQPQHF.

The rearrangement links TRBV27 to TRBJ1-1; 7 bases fit TRBD1. Germline V CDR1 and CDR2: MNHEY, SMNVEV (reference sequence). Losses at the gene ends were 4 bases for V and 6 bases for J; bases not matched to a gene: 2. The CDR3 covers 12 residues. As DNA, the CDR3 is TGTGCCAGCAGTTCGACAGGGTCTGAAGCTTTCTTT. Its protein product is CASSSTGSEAFF.

The V gene is TRBV27, the J gene TRBJ2-3; 10 bases align to TRBD1. The CDR3 extends over 16 amino acids. CDR1 is MNHEY, CDR2 SMNVEV, per germline (reference sequence). V lost 6 bases and J lost 0; bases outside the gene matches: 6. The CDR3 DNA follows: TGTGCCAGCAGAACCTGGACAGGGGGTAGCACAGATACGCAGTATTTT. Its translation is CASRTWTGGSTDTQYF.

The chain combines TRBV5-1 with TRBJ2-3; D uncertain. The CDR3 length is 14 residues. Germline CDR1 SGHRS, CDR2 YFSETQ. The V and J ends lost 2 bases and 2 bases respectively, with 9 bases between them. CDR3 residues: CASSFAAPTDTQYF. The CDR3 coding sequence is TGCGCCAGCAGCTTTGCGGCCCCCACAGATACGCAGTATTTT.

This chain connects TRBV7-8 to TRBJ1-5; 8 bases map to TRBD1. The germline V gene encodes CDR1 SGHVS and CDR2 FQNEAQ. CDR3 length: 17 residues. V was pared by 5 bases and J by 2 bases, with 11 bases of the junction left unmatched. CDR3 DNA: TGTGCCAGCAGCCCCCGGCCGACAGGGGTTGGCAATCAGCCCCAGCATTTT. Amino acid sequence: CASSPRPTGVGNQPQHF.

The V and J genes are TRBV3-1 (or the pseudogene TRBV3-2) and TRBJ1-1; D is undetermined. With 1 base removed from V and 4 bases from J, the gap between germline ends came to 10 bases. Germline CDR1 reads LGHDT; CDR2 reads YNNKEL (reference sequence). The CDR3 totals 14 residues. In nucleotides, the CDR3 is TGTGCCAGCAGCCAAGGGTTAGAGGGCACTGAAGCTTTCTTT. As protein: CASSQGLEGTEAFF.

The J gene is TRBJ2-7, the V gene TRBV25-1; 10 bases line up with TRBD1. Germline V gene data show CDR1 as MGHDK and CDR2 as SYGVNS. Germline trimming cut 6 bases from V and 4 bases from J; bases unmatched to any gene: 3. CDR3 length equals 13 residues. This CDR3 reads CASRGTGVYEQYF. The CDR3 nucleotides read TGTGCCAGCAGGGGGACAGGGGTGTACGAGCAGTACTTC.

V is TRBV6-4 and J is TRBJ2-1, with TRBD2 identical over 7 bases. Germline V gene lookup returns CDR1 MRHNA and CDR2 SNTAGT. The CDR3 has 15 amino acids. V shed 2 bases, J shed 0 bases, and the junction held 1 base outside the gene matches. CDR3 DNA: TGTGCCAGCAGTGACGGCGGGAGCTCCTACAATGAGCAGTTCTTC. Translation: CASSDGGSSYNEQFF.

This chain joins TRBV15 and TRBJ1-1, with a tentative D call TRBD1 (5 bases). Deletions cut 3 bases from V and 3 bases from J, with 11 bases between. CDR1 is LNHNV, CDR2 YYDKDF, per germline (reference sequence). The CDR3 covers 14 residues. CDR3 DNA: TGTGCCACCAGCAGGCCTTCAGGGTACACTGAAGCTTTCTTT. The encoded protein is CATSRPSGYTEAFF.

The chain employs TRBV3-1 (or the pseudogene TRBV3-2) and TRBJ1-6, with D tentatively TRBD1 (5 bases). Germline CDR1 LGHDT, CDR2 YNNKEL (reference sequence). The ends were cut back, 0 bases at V and 10 bases at J, with 7 bases in the middle. This CDR3 spans 13 amino acids. For the CDR3, the DNA is TGTGCCAGCAGCCAAGATTACAGGTCACCCCTCCACTTT. It encodes CASSQDYRSPLHF.

This clone was picked up a small number of times. V and J are TRBV30 and TRBJ1-1; no definite D call. Germline lookup yields CDR1 GTSNPN and CDR2 SVGIG (reference sequence). Trimming shortened V by 1 base and J by 2 bases, and 8 bases separated the two germline ends. The CDR3 is 13 residues long. DNA for the CDR3: TGTGCCTGGAGTGGCTTGCTAAACACTGAAGCTTTCTTT. Translation gives CAWSGLLNTEAFF.

The chain joins TRBV19 to TRBJ1-1; unclear D gene. The germline V gene encodes CDR1 LNHDA and CDR2 SQIVND (reference sequence). The CDR3 spans 15 residues. Trimming stripped 1 base from V and 0 bases from J, with 9 bases between. The CDR3 bases are TGTGCCAGTAGTATAGTCGGGGAGGTGAACACTGAAGCTTTCTTT. Translation gives CASSIVGEVNTEAFF.

This clone has just one count. The V gene is TRBV5-4, the J gene TRBJ2-1, with 11 bases matching TRBD2. After removal of 2 bases from V and 8 bases from J, the junction contained 9 bases not matched to a gene. This CDR3 has 16 residues. Germline loops: CDR1 SGHNT, CDR2 YYREEE (reference sequence). CDR3 amino acids: CASSFSGGAVSDEQFF. For the CDR3, the DNA is TGTGCCAGCAGCTTTAGCGGGGGGGCTGTTTCTGATGAGCAGTTCTTC.

This chain links TRBV19 with TRBJ2-1, with 7 bases that match TRBD1. Trimming took 5 bases from V and 4 from J; bases not matched to a gene: 11. The CDR3 sequence is 16 residues long. From germline, CDR1 is LNHDA and CDR2 SQIVND (reference sequence). CDR3: CASSSRQGVRYNEQFF. The CDR3 nucleotides read TGTGCCAGTAGTTCCCGGCAGGGGGTCCGATACAATGAGCAGTTCTTC.

This clone was observed a few times. The V gene is TRBV2, the J gene TRBJ1-4; the D is unclear. V lost 8 bases to trimming and J lost 6 bases, with 10 bases between them. CDR3 length equals 12 residues. CDR1 and CDR2 (germline): SNHLY, FYNNEI. The chain's CDR3 is CASAWEDEKLFF. CDR3 nucleotides: TGTGCCAGCGCTTGGGAGGATGAAAAACTGTTTTTT.

The J gene is TRBJ2-3, the V gene TRBV5-4; 10 bases align to TRBD2. Germline values: CDR1 SGHNT, CDR2 YYREEE (reference sequence). This CDR3 is 14 amino acids long. With 2 bases clipped from V and 5 bases from J, the junction kept 2 bases outside the gene matches. CDR3 DNA sequence: TGTGCCAGCAGCTTAGGACTAGCGGTAGATACGCAGTATTTT. Amino acids: CASSLGLAVDTQYF.

The chain is built from TRBV7-9 and TRBJ2-7; TRBD2 is a possible D gene (5 bases). The germline V and J ends were trimmed by 4 bases and 3 bases, with 10 bases remaining between them. The CDR3 extends over 13 amino acids. From germline, CDR1 is SEHNR and CDR2 FQNEAQ (reference sequence). CDR3 region: CASSSQSGYEQYF. In nucleotides, the CDR3 is TGTGCCAGCAGCTCGCAAAGCGGCTACGAGCAGTACTTC.

The chain has TRBV2 and TRBJ2-7, with unresolved D. Trimming took off 3 bases at V and 6 bases at J, with 15 bases between the two ends. The germline CDR1 and CDR2 sequences are SNHLY and FYNNEI. This CDR3 spans 14 amino acids. CDR3 nucleotides: TGTGCCAGCAGTGATTTTCTCCCAAGCTCCGAGCAGTACTTC. Translating it yields CASSDFLPSSEQYF.

The chain joins TRBV18 to TRBJ1-2; TRBD1 is a possible D gene (5 bases). CDR1 and CDR2 from the germline V gene are KGHSH and LQKENI. The CDR3 is 17 amino acids. Trimming took off 4 bases at V and 7 bases at J, with 25 bases between the two ends. CDR3 bases: TGTGCCAGCTCACAAACTTCTATGGCTCAGGGTTCCGCTGGCTACACCTTC. Protein sequence: CASSQTSMAQGSAGYTF.

This clone was seen only once. The V and J genes are TRBV27 and TRBJ2-1, with 10 nucleotides matching TRBD2. This CDR3 has 17 amino acids. CDR1 and CDR2 from the germline V gene are MNHEY and SMNVEV (reference sequence). V dropped 4 bases and J dropped 2; count of bases not matched to a gene: 8. The CDR3 DNA follows: TGTGCCAGCAGTTCGAGCGGGGGGGCTGAGACCTACAATGAGCAGTTCTTC. Its protein is CASSSSGGAETYNEQFF.

The chain is built from TRBV5-1 and TRBJ1-1; D possibly corresponds to TRBD1 (6 bases). V was pared by 3 bases and J by 1 base, with 13 bases between. The CDR3 sequence is 15 residues long. The germline V gene has CDR1 SGHRS and CDR2 YFSETQ. The CDR3 protein is CASSSHGTKNTEAFF. CDR3 coding DNA: TGCGCCAGCAGCTCCCACGGGACAAAGAACACTGAAGCTTTCTTT.

The chain links TRBV3-1 (or the pseudogene TRBV3-2) to TRBJ2-2; possible D gene TRBD2, 5 bases. Trimming shortened V by 7 bases and J by 7 bases, and 22 bases separated the two germline ends. CDR1 is LGHDT and CDR2 is YNNKEL in the germline V gene (reference sequence). The CDR3 totals 16 residues. The CDR3 bases are TGTGCCAGCAAGTGGGCGCGACCGGAGGTAGTCGGGGAGCTGTTTTTT. Translation: CASKWARPEVVGELFF.